This T cell receptor (beta chain) was profiled in a study of T cells in Graves' hyperthyroidism and ophthalmopathy. The authors took PBMCs from 9.5 to 10 ml fresh peripheral blood. Using RNA transcripts as the source, TCR beta CDR3 regions were amplified. HTBI primers were used for first-round RT-PCR of the TCR CDR3. TCRdb itself ran the multiplex PCR reads through MiXCR, one entry per CDR3 protein. The table lists 450,000 to 500,000 distinct CDR3 sequences, about 20% of them singletons. This clonotype was found a few times. This CDR3 region has 14 residues. V gave up 7 bases and J gave up 2 bases, with 16 bases separating them. CDR1 and CDR2 (germline): DFQATT, SNEGSKA (reference sequence).

The V and J genes are TRBV20-1 and TRBJ2-3; maybe TRBD1 (6 bases). The TCR was taken from a woman in her 70s with Graves' ophthalmopathy. Sequencing input: blood. The CDR3 bases are TGCAGTGGTACCCCGGGACAACTCACAGATACGCAGTATTTT. Amino acid sequence: CSGTPGQLTDTQYF.